This T cell receptor (beta chain) derives from a study of T cell changes during pregnancy in multiple sclerosis. TCRdb's copy holds only in-frame clones and misses some; the assay was immunoSEQ multiplex PCR. Of approximately 110,000 clones detected, roughly 90% appear once; the ten largest clones hold 3% to 3.5%. V was cut by 4 bases and J by 7 bases, with 17 bases left in between. Per germline, CDR1 SGHVS and CDR2 FNYEAQ. The CDR3 covers 15 residues. Sequenced here: peripheral blood, sampled after pregnancy. The origin of this receptor is a female donor with multiple sclerosis, enrolled in a pregnancy study. The V gene is TRBV7-6, the J gene TRBJ2-1, with D possibly matching TRBD2 (6 bases). CDR3 nucleotides: TGTGCCAGCAGCTCTCCTTCTACCCGGGGGAATGAGCAGTTCTTC. Protein product: CASSSPSTRGNEQFF.